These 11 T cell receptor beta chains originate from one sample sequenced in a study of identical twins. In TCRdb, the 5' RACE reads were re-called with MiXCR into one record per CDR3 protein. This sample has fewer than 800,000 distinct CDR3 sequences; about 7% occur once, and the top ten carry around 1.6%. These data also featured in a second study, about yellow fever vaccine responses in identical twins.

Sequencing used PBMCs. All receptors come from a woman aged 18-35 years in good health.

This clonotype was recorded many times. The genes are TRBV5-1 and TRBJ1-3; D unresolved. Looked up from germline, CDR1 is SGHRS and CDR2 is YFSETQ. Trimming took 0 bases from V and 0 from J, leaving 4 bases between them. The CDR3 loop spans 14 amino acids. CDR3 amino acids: CASSLGNSGNTIYF. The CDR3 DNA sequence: TGCGCCAGCAGCTTGGGGAACTCTGGAAACACCATATATTTT.

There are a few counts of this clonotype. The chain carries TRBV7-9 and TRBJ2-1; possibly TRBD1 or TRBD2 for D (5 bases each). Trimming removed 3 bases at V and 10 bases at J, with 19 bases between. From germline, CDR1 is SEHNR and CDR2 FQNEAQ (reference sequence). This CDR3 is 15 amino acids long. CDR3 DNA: TGTGCCAGCAGCTTGGGTGGGGGTCCGGGGCGGGAGCAGTTCTTC. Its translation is CASSLGGGPGREQFF. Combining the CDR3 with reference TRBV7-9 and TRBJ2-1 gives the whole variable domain DTGVSQNPRHKITKRGQNVTFRCDPISEHNRLYWYRQTLGQGPEFLTYFQNEAQLEKSRLLSDRFSAERPKGSFSTLEIQRTEQGDSAMYLCASSLGGGPGREQFFGPGTRLTVL.

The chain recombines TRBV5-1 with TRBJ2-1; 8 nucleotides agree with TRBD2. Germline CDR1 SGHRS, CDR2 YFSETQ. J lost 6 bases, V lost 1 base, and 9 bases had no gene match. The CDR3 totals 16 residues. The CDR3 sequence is CASSLWVGGAGNEQFF. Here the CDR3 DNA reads TGCGCCAGCAGCTTGTGGGTCGGGGGGGCCGGCAATGAGCAGTTCTTC.

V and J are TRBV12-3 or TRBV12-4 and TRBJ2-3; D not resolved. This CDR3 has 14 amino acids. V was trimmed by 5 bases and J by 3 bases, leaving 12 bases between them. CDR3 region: CASSIFEVTDTQYF. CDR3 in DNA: TGTGCCAGCAGTATCTTTGAAGTTACAGATACGCAGTATTTT.

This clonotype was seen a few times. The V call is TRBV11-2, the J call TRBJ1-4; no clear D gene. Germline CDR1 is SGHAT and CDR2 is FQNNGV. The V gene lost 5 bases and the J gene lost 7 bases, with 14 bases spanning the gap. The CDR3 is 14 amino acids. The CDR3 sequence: CASSLQIYPEKLFF. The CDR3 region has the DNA TGTGCCAGCAGCCTACAGATCTACCCTGAAAAACTGTTTTTT.

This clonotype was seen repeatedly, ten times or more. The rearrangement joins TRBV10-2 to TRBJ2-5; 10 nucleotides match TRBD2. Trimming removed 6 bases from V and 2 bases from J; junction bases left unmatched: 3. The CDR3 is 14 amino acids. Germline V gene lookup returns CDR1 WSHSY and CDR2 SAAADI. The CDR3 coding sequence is TGCGCCAGCAGCATACTAGCGGGGCAAGAGACCCAGTACTTC. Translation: CASSILAGQETQYF.

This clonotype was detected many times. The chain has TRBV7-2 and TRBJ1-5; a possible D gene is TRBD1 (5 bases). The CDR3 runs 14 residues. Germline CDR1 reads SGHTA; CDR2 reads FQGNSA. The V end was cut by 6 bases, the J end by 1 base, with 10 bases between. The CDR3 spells CASSPGPSNQPQHF. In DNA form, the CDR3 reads TGTGCCAGCAGTCCAGGGCCGAGCAATCAGCCCCAGCATTTT.

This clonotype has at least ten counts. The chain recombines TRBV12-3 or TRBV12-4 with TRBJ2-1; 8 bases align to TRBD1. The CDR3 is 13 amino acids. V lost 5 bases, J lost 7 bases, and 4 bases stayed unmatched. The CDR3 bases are TGTGCCAGCAGTCCAGGACAGGGTAATGAGCAGTTCTTC. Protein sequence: CASSPGQGNEQFF.

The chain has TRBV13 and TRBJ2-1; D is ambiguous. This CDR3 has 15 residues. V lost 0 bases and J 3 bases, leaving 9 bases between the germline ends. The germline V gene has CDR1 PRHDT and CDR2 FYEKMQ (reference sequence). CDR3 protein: CASSLGEFNYNEQFF. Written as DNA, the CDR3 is TGTGCCAGCAGCTTAGGGGAGTTCAACTACAATGAGCAGTTCTTC.

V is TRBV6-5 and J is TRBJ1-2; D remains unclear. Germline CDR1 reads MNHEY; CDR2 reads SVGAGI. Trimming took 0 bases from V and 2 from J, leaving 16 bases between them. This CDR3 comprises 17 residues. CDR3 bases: TGTGCCAGCAGTTACTCTTTTTTGCCAAGAGGGAACTATGGCTACACCTTC. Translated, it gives CASSYSFLPRGNYGYTF.

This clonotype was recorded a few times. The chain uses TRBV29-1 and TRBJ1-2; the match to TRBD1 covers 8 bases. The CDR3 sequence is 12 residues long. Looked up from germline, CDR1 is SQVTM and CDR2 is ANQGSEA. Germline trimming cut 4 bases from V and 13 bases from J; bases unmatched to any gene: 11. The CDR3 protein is CSVVSRGQDCTF. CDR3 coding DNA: TGCAGCGTTGTATCCAGGGGACAGGATTGCACCTTC.